This is a list of T cell receptor beta chains from one sample in a study of human T cells and chemical hapten exposure. In TCRdb, the RACE reads were re-called with MiXCR into one record per CDR3 protein. The repertoire holds approximately 60,000 distinct CDR3 sequences, with 9.3% as singletons. Here the sequenced sample was whole blood, taken in connection with sensitization to the hapten diphenylcyclopropenone (DPC). The receptors derive from a woman aged 40 to 50 with alopecia areata. Some clones in this sample may be carry-over from other donors' samples. Each CDR3 is given with its conserved first and last residue. The order of the fields is CDR3 protein, D gene, V gene. The D gene is left open where the match is weak.

cdr3_aa: CASSRRDLAKNIQYF
d_call: .
v_call: TRBV6-1

cdr3_aa: CSVEGTSAYSTDTQYF
d_call: TRBD2
v_call: TRBV29-1

cdr3_aa: CASKSMGDGEKLFF
d_call: .
v_call: TRBV6-1

cdr3_aa: CSVPGQGDYNEQFF
d_call: TRBD1
v_call: TRBV29-1

cdr3_aa: CASSNKGGYGNTIYF
d_call: .
v_call: TRBV28

cdr3_aa: CASSDDSNYGYTF
d_call: .
v_call: TRBV11-2

cdr3_aa: CASSPRSGGVNEQFF
d_call: TRBD2
v_call: TRBV18

cdr3_aa: CASSSPTTNTGELFF
d_call: .
v_call: TRBV18

cdr3_aa: CASKGRGVPGTQYF
d_call: .
v_call: TRBV25-1

cdr3_aa: CASRNPLRGDEYNEQFF
d_call: .
v_call: TRBV4-1

cdr3_aa: CASGTEYYAPLHF
d_call: .
v_call: TRBV25-1

cdr3_aa: CASSPGTPEGEFF
d_call: .
v_call: TRBV18

cdr3_aa: CASGIHGNTIYF
d_call: .
v_call: TRBV3-1

cdr3_aa: CASSIQGGNQPQHF
d_call: TRBD1
v_call: TRBV19

cdr3_aa: CSARIGYEQYF
d_call: .
v_call: TRBV20-1

cdr3_aa: CASSRITQGAYYGYTF
d_call: TRBD1
v_call: TRBV28

cdr3_aa: CASSLAQGRPGNTIYF
d_call: .
v_call: TRBV5-4

cdr3_aa: CASSLAGGSYNSPLHF
d_call: .
v_call: TRBV12-3/TRBV12-4

cdr3_aa: CASSLPSYGYTF
d_call: .
v_call: TRBV28

cdr3_aa: CASRNSYIRGTTDTQYF
d_call: .
v_call: TRBV5-1

cdr3_aa: CASSPDSSNQPQHF
d_call: .
v_call: TRBV7-9

cdr3_aa: CASNLAGAGEQYF
d_call: .
v_call: TRBV5-1

cdr3_aa: CATSGAVAKNIQYF
d_call: .
v_call: TRBV15

cdr3_aa: CASSQAAGRYNEQFF
d_call: .
v_call: TRBV3-1

cdr3_aa: CASSQDRGVRGTEAFF
d_call: .
v_call: TRBV4-1

cdr3_aa: CSARPRTRNTEAFF
d_call: .
v_call: TRBV20-1

cdr3_aa: CASSTGTANYGYTF
d_call: TRBD1
v_call: TRBV5-1